What follows describes a single T cell receptor (beta chain). Antigen: not known. The sample comes from a study of T cells in Graves' hyperthyroidism and ophthalmopathy. Study conclusions and caveats: Blood samples included most of the expanded thyroid clonotypes exceeding 0.001. The model foresaw ophthalmopathy a median approximately 6.1 months prior to onset.

V dropped 7 bases and J dropped 1 base, with 16 bases sitting between them. Germline V gene sequence: CDR1 DFQATT, CDR2 SNEGSKA (reference sequence). CDR3 length: 14 amino acids. TCR beta CDR3 regions were amplified from RNA transcripts. During a first-round RT-PCR of the TCR CDR3, the HTBI primer set was used. TCRdb reanalysed the multiplex PCR reads using MiXCR and keeps one entry per CDR3 protein. The table lists approximately 400,000 distinct CDR3 sequences, approximately 17% of them singletons. Patients having uncontrolled infection, another autoimmune disease, pregnancy or lactation were not included.

Sequencing was performed on blood. The chain couples TRBV20-1 to TRBJ1-2; D is ambiguous. The clonotype comes from a man younger than 35 with Graves' ophthalmopathy. CDR3 sequence (DNA): TGCAGTGTTTATGACGAGAACCGTAACTATGGCTACACCTTC. Amino acid sequence: CSVYDENRNYGYTF.